The 25 T cell receptor beta chains below come from one sample, sequenced in a study of blood T cell repertoires in COVID-19 (dated by TCRdb to 2020 to 2022). Libraries were prepared through the immunoSEQ multiplex PCR assay. This is the immuneACCESS table as TCRdb keeps it, with only in-frame sequences that have V and J called. A part of the clones is gone; compared with another copy, unresolved V genes explain less than half, and the rest is unexplained. The sample contains 200,000 to 250,000 clones, 82% of them found a single time. The biggest ten clones account for 3.5% to 4% of the sample. Source material: peripheral blood. These receptors all stem from a woman of 80 years or more with acute or convalescent COVID-19.

V and J are TRBV18 and TRBJ1-6; 8 nucleotides agree with TRBD1. Losses at the gene ends were 7 bases for V and 6 bases for J; bases not matched to a gene: 8. From germline, CDR1 is KGHSH and CDR2 LQKENI. The CDR3 sequence is 15 residues long. Written as DNA, the CDR3 is TGTGCCAGCTGTCCAGGGGGCAACCGTAATTCACCCCTCCACTTT. Translation: CASCPGGNRNSPLHF.

Only a few counts were recorded for this clone. J is TRBJ2-1 and V is TRBV6-5; D possibly corresponds to TRBD1 (7 bases). CDR3 length equals 14 residues. Trimming pared 1 base from V and 8 bases from J, leaving 12 bases between. Germline V gene lookup returns CDR1 MNHEY and CDR2 SVGAGI. CDR3 bases: TGTGCCAGCAGTTACTGGGGCAGGGGGGATGAGCAGTTCTTC. The encoded protein is CASSYWGRGDEQFF.

J is TRBJ2-1 and V is TRBV6-2 or TRBV6-3, with TRBD1 matching over 7 bases. Germline V lookup: CDR1 MNHEY, CDR2 SVGEGT. The CDR3 is 17 amino acids. V lost 5 bases to trimming and J lost 5 bases; unmatched junction nucleotides: 15. The CDR3 sequence: CASSPARGPRLHNEQFF. For the CDR3, the DNA is TGTGCCAGCAGTCCCGCGAGGGGGCCTCGCCTCCACAATGAGCAGTTCTTC.

The rearrangement uses TRBV5-4 and TRBJ2-1; 7 bases are shared with TRBD1. The J segment lost 4 bases and the V segment lost 3 bases, leaving 10 bases of the junction unmatched. The length of the CDR3 is 16 residues. CDR1 and CDR2 (germline): SGHNT, YYREEE (reference sequence). This CDR3 reads CASSSALGQVYNEQFF. The CDR3 nucleotides are TGTGCCAGCAGCTCTGCCCTCGGACAGGTTTACAATGAGCAGTTCTTC.

The gene calls are TRBV27 and TRBJ2-5, with TRBD2 matching over 7 bases. V shed 5 bases and J 5 bases; nucleotides not matched to a gene: 11. The CDR3 has 15 amino acids. Germline V gene data show CDR1 as MNHEY and CDR2 as SMNVEV (reference sequence). CDR3 nucleotide sequence: TGTGCCAGCAGTGCTCGACGGACTAGTGTGGAGACCCAGTACTTC. It codes for CASSARRTSVETQYF.

V usage is TRBV30 and J usage is TRBJ2-2; perhaps TRBD2 as D (6 bases). V lost 5 bases and J lost 1, with 11 bases in between. Germline V lookup: CDR1 GTSNPN, CDR2 SVGIG (reference sequence). The CDR3 loop spans 14 amino acids. The DNA of the CDR3 is TGTGCCTGGGGAAGGGGACTGAACACCGGGGAGCTGTTTTTT. This encodes CAWGRGLNTGELFF.

The CDR3 loop reads CAAQGGAADTQYF. The CDR3 coding sequence is TGTGCCGCCCAAGGAGGGGCAGCGGATACGCAGTATTTT. The chain employs TRBV24-1 and TRBJ2-3; D possibly corresponds to TRBD2 (6 bases). This CDR3 is built from 13 residues. Germline V gene lookup returns CDR1 KGHDR and CDR2 SFDVKD. V was cut by 12 bases and J by 6 bases, with 18 bases left in between.

This sequence joins TRBV2 and TRBJ2-3; TRBD1 matches at 8 bases. Losses at the gene ends were 8 bases for V and 4 bases for J; bases not matched to a gene: 11. The CDR3 consists of 15 residues. Germline assignment: CDR1 SNHLY and CDR2 FYNNEI. This CDR3 is CASGAGTGGPDTQYF. The CDR3, as DNA: TGTGCCAGCGGCGCCGGGACAGGTGGACCAGATACGCAGTATTTT.

Comment on this clone: The same CDR3 can be traced to other DNA sequences in this sample. V gene TRBV7-2 combines with J gene TRBJ2-5; D uncertain. Germline assignment: CDR1 SGHTA and CDR2 FQGNSA. This CDR3 spans 14 amino acids. The germline V and J ends were trimmed by 0 bases and 2 bases, with 7 bases remaining between them. CDR3: CASSLARLQETQYF. The DNA for the CDR3 is TGTGCCAGCAGCTTAGCCAGGTTACAAGAGACCCAGTACTTC. Based on the CDR3 plus reference TRBV7-2 and TRBJ2-5, the full variable domain is GAGVSQSPSNKVTEKGKDVELRCDPISGHTALYWYRQSLGQGLEFLIYFQGNSAPDKSGLPSDRFSAERTGGSVSTLTIQRTQQEDSAVYLCASSLARLQETQYFGPGTRLLVL.

This clone appeared once. The chain employs TRBV3-1 (or the pseudogene TRBV3-2) and TRBJ1-1; no reliable D call. The V end lost 1 base, the J end lost 11 bases, and 11 bases lay between the germline ends. The CDR3 loop spans 12 amino acids. CDR1 is LGHDT, CDR2 YNNKEL, per germline (reference sequence). The CDR3 DNA sequence: TGTGCCAGCAGCCAAGTTGGGAGGGCGGCTTTCTTT. This encodes CASSQVGRAAFF.

The CDR3: CASSQTSGGPDTQYF. The DNA of the CDR3 is TGCGCCAGCAGCCAGACGAGCGGGGGCCCAGATACGCAGTATTTT. V usage is TRBV4-3 and J usage is TRBJ2-3; 8 nucleotides line up with TRBD2. Germline V lookup: CDR1 LGHNA, CDR2 YSLEER. The CDR3 length is 15 residues. The ends lost 3 bases at V and 4 bases at J; junction bases unmatched: 6.

The rearrangement joins TRBV19 to TRBJ1-1; D gene ambiguous. CDR3 length equals 15 residues. In germline, CDR1 is LNHDA, CDR2 SQIVND (reference sequence). The V end was cut by 4 bases, the J end by 1 base, with 13 bases between. The CDR3, as DNA: TGTGCCAGTAGTACCATGACACATTCGAACACTGAAGCTTTCTTT. Encoded protein: CASSTMTHSNTEAFF.

The chain carries TRBV12-3 or TRBV12-4 and TRBJ2-1; D call uncertain. The CDR3 is made up of 11 amino acids. V was trimmed by 4 bases and J by 11 bases, leaving 9 bases between them. CDR3 residues: CASSSGLQQFF. The CDR3 coding sequence is TGTGCCAGCAGTTCAGGCCTACAGCAGTTCTTC.

The chain joins TRBV5-1 to TRBJ2-2; 11 bases are shared with TRBD1. This CDR3 has 15 residues. V trimming: 5 bases; J trimming: 4 bases; junction bases outside the gene matches: 4. Per the germline V gene, CDR1 is SGHRS and CDR2 is YFSETQ. The CDR3 DNA sequence: TGCGCCAGCAGTGGGACAGGGGGGTTCACCGGGGAGCTGTTTTTT. It yields the protein CASSGTGGFTGELFF.

The rearrangement links TRBV5-1 to TRBJ2-5, with unresolved D. The CDR3 contains 14 residues. CDR1 and CDR2 (germline): SGHRS, YFSETQ. The V end was cut by 3 bases, the J end by 2 bases, with 11 bases between. The CDR3 loop reads CASSWLADQETQYF. In nucleotides, the CDR3 is TGCGCCAGCAGCTGGCTGGCAGATCAAGAGACCCAGTACTTC.

The rearrangement links TRBV2 to TRBJ1-1, with D hard to call. The CDR3 loop spans 15 amino acids. Germline V gene sequence: CDR1 SNHLY, CDR2 FYNNEI. Trimming took 3 bases from V and 1 from J, leaving 12 bases between them. The CDR3 DNA sequence: TGTGCCAGCAGTGAGGTCCGTGGCCCGAACACTGAAGCTTTCTTT. This encodes CASSEVRGPNTEAFF.

The CDR3 coding sequence is TGTGCCAGCAGCTTCGGCAGGGGGCGGGGGGAGACCCAGTACTTC. As protein: CASSFGRGRGETQYF. The chain combines TRBV7-2 with TRBJ2-5; TRBD1 might be the D (8 bases). Germline-derived CDR1 and CDR2 are SGHTA and FQGNSA. This CDR3 is built from 15 residues. The V and J ends lost 3 bases and 5 bases respectively, with 16 bases between them.

The rearrangement links TRBV5-8 to TRBJ1-5; D is perhaps TRBD1 (5 bases). Trimming removed 4 bases from V and 4 bases from J, with 9 bases in between. Germline V lookup: CDR1 SGHTS, CDR2 YDEGEE. The CDR3 is 13 amino acids. This CDR3 is CASSLDKNQPQHF. CDR3 bases: TGTGCCAGCAGCCTGGACAAAAATCAGCCCCAGCATTTT.

The chain carries TRBV11-2 and TRBJ1-2; D may be TRBD1 (6 bases). The germline CDR1 and CDR2 sequences are SGHAT and FQNNGV. Trimming took off 0 bases at V and 3 bases at J, with 11 bases between the two ends. This CDR3 spans 15 amino acids. Here the CDR3 reads CASSLDSGAYYGYTF. CDR3 DNA sequence: TGTGCCAGCAGCTTAGATTCAGGGGCATACTATGGCTACACCTTC.

The chain links TRBV2 to TRBJ1-6, with D unclear. V lost 7 bases and J lost 6, with 10 bases in between. CDR1 SNHLY and CDR2 FYNNEI come from the germline V gene. CDR3 length: 13 amino acids. As DNA, the CDR3 is TGTGCCAGCAACGGTGTCGGTAATTCACCCCTCCACTTT. Translating gives CASNGVGNSPLHF.

The rearrangement uses TRBV3-1 (or the pseudogene TRBV3-2) and TRBJ1-2; no reliable D call. This CDR3 comprises 15 residues. V lost 1 base, J lost 0 bases, and 9 bases lay in between. Per germline, CDR1 LGHDT and CDR2 YNNKEL (reference sequence). DNA of the CDR3: TGTGCCAGCAGCCAAGCTCTTACTCCTAACTATGGCTACACCTTC. This sequence encodes CASSQALTPNYGYTF.

The chain has TRBV28 and TRBJ1-5, with TRBD1 identical over 10 bases. Germline CDR1 MDHEN, CDR2 SYDVKM. The junction had 4 bases not matched to a gene; V was cut back by 2 bases and J by 3 bases. CDR3 length: 16 residues. The CDR3 reads CASSLTGTGVNQPQHF. As DNA, the CDR3 is TGTGCCAGCAGTTTAACCGGGACAGGGGTCAATCAGCCCCAGCATTTT.

Only a few counts were recorded for this clone. Other DNA sequences in the same sample also yield this CDR3. The chain recombines TRBV5-1 with TRBJ1-2; the D is unclear. Germline V gene data show CDR1 as SGHRS and CDR2 as YFSETQ. This CDR3 region has 13 residues. V was shortened by 0 bases and J by 2 bases, with 5 bases between the two germline ends. CDR3 coding DNA: TGCGCCAGCAGCTTGGATAGCAACTATGGCTACACCTTC. Translated: CASSLDSNYGYTF.

A remark on this clone: The sample contains more than one DNA sequence encoding this CDR3. The chain combines TRBV2 with TRBJ1-5; 9 nucleotides line up with TRBD1. The CDR3 contains 14 residues. The germline CDR1 and CDR2 sequences are SNHLY and FYNNEI. Losses at the gene ends were 6 bases for V and 7 bases for J; bases not matched to a gene: 7. DNA for the CDR3: TGTGCCAGCAGCCCGGGACAGGGTGGGCAGCCCCAGCATTTT. This codes for CASSPGQGGQPQHF.

DNA of the CDR3: TGTGCCAGCAGCTTATCTGAGACAGGGTTTACTGAAGCTTTCTTT. It codes for CASSLSETGFTEAFF. The rearrangement links TRBV11-3 to TRBJ1-1; 7 nucleotides line up with TRBD1. V lost 2 bases and J lost 5; bases outside the gene matches: 8. Germline V lookup: CDR1 SGHNT, CDR2 YENEEA. The length of the CDR3 is 15 residues.